This record concerns one T cell receptor beta chain sequence. The data stem from a study of blood T cell repertoires in COVID-19. The CDR3 loop spans 14 amino acids. V dropped 5 bases and J dropped 5; count of bases not matched to a gene: 7. The V gene's germline CDR1 is MNHEY and CDR2 SMNVEV (reference sequence). Clones were sequenced by immunoSEQ multiplex PCR, and TCRdb holds only the in-frame ones, with some missing. The sample lists some 170,000 clones, more than 85% occurring once. The source material was PBMCs or T cells enriched from blood (not recorded which). The sequence came from a human donor with acute COVID-19. The donor label of this sample is uncertain. This chain joins TRBV27 and TRBJ2-7, with TRBD1 identical over 9 bases. The CDR3 sequence: CASSPDRGGNEQYF. The DNA of the CDR3 is TGTGCCAGCAGTCCGGACAGGGGAGGAAACGAGCAGTACTTC.